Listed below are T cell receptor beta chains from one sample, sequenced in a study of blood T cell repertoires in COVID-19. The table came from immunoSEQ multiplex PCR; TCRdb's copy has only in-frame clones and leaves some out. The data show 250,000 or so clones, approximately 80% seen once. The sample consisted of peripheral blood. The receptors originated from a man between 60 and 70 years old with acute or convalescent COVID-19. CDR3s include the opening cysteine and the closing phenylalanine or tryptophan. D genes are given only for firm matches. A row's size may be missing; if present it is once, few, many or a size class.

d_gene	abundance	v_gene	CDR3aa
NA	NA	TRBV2	CASSVFMAGRETQYF
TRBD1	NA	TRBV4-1	CASSQARQGYEQYF
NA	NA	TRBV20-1	CSASSGGVDTGELFF
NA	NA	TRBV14	CASSINVRETQYF
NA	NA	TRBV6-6	CASSYGGGVGGYTF
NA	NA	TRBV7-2	CASSLTQANTGELFF
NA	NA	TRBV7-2	CASSVQGIANQPQHF
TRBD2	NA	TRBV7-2	CASSFIAGTQYF
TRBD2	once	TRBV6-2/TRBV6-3	CASSYSGVGIAGKPYNEQFF
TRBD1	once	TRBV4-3	CASSQRTGGVGYTF
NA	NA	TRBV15	CATSRDPLSGANVLTF
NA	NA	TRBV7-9	CASSYGQTSEKLFF
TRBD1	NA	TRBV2	CASSERQGPDEQYF
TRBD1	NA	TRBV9	CASSVRDSGPATNEKLFF
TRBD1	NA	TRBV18	CASSRTGQQETQYF
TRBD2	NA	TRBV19	CASSISGTRGYNEQFF
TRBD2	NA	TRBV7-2	CASSPTSGPYEQYF
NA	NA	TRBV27	CASSLGPAGYEQYF
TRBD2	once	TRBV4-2	CASSQGLAGGYEQYF
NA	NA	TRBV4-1	CASSPSPDGTEAFF
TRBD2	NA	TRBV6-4	CASRGTLVAGDSYNEQFF
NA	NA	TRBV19	CASSMGTPQETQYF
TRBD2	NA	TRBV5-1	CASSLMRGGSQETQYF
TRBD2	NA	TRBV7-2	CASSLDRRESDTQYF
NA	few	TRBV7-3	CASSFKGGNTEAFF
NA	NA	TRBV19	CASTSGSSGNTIYF
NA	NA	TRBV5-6	CASRLVGGTEAFF
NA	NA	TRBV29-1	CSANYAGRRGGYTF
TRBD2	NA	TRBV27	CASHRLAGVIQYF
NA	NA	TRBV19	CASSSDRGERGERKAFF
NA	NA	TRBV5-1	CASSWGGRQLNTEAFF
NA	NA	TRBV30	CAWSVGGGYTF
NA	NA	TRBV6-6	CASSRATQGTSNQPQHF
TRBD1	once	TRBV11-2	CASSLDWNRGTGQYF
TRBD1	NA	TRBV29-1	CSVGGQDDRFF
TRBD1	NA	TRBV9	CASSVGTGGRGHQETQYF
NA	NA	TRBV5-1	CASSLTPQGRNSPLHF
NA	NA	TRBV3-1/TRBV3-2	CASSQEEGHTDTQYF
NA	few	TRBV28	CASNRRWEWGEQYF
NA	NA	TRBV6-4	CASSDSKELYEQYF
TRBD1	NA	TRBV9	CASSAQGGGYTF
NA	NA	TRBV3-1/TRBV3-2	CASKTAGVLNTEAFF
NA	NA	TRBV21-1	CASSKAQKRENEQYF
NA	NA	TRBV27	CASSKQENTEAFF
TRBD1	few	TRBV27	CASSLKGASYGYTF
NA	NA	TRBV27	CASTPGRDPAYEQYF
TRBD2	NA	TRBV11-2	CASSLGLAGNNEQFF
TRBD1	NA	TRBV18	CASSPQGQGGTEAFF
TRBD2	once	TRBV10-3	CAIRLADLNTGELFF
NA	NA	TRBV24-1	CATSDAEGYGYTF
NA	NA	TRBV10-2	CASELTGELFF
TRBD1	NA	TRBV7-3	CASSPGTGIGEQFF
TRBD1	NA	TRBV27	CASRTGGAGEAFF
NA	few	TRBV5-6	CASSIRSRDTQYF
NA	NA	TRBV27	CASSITGPNTEAFF